The following is a T cell receptor beta chain sequence with its context. Germline trimming cut 6 bases from V and 3 bases from J; bases unmatched to any gene: 9. The CDR3 extends over 15 amino acids. Germline loops: CDR1 MDHEN, CDR2 SYDVKM. The sample originates from a study of blood T cell repertoires in COVID-19. Generated by immunoSEQ multiplex PCR, the TCRdb table keeps only in-frame clones and is missing some. Of 250,000 or so clones listed, roughly nine tenths were seen once; the top ten hold around 5.9%. The chain is built from TRBV28 and TRBJ2-3, with TRBD2 identical over 7 bases. The TCR was taken from a man in his fifties or sixties with acute or convalescent COVID-19. Sequenced input: peripheral blood. DNA for the CDR3: TGTGCCAGCAGAAGAGCGGGACGAAGAACAGATACGCAGTATTTT. It encodes CASRRAGRRTDTQYF.